This entry is about one TCR beta chain. The data originate from a study of blood T cell repertoires in COVID-19. Study context: PBMCs, B-cell-depleted T cells, or T cells were the source of the cDNA or gDNA that made up the material.

This CDR3 is 16 amino acids long. V was pared by 4 bases and J by 4 bases, with 20 bases between. Germline V gene sequence: CDR1 SGHNT, CDR2 YYREEE (reference sequence). Libraries were prepared by immunoSEQ multiplex PCR; TCRdb keeps only in-frame clonotypes and omits some of them. Of about 100,000 clones detected, just over 85% appear once; the ten largest clones hold 5%. The sequencing input was peripheral blood. The chain uses TRBV5-4 and TRBJ2-5; TRBD2 is a possible D gene (7 bases). This TCR came from a human donor in a cohort sampled during active COVID-19. In nucleotides, the CDR3 is TGTGCCAGCAGCCAGAAGGAACAGGGAGGGGTAGAGACCCAGTACTTC. Translation gives CASSQKEQGGVETQYF.